The 3 T cell receptor beta chains below come from one sample, sequenced in a study of identical twins (TCRdb year 2016). The protocol used for the library was 5' RACE. The run used an Illumina HiSeq 2000. TCRdb trimmed the raw reads at Q25, called clones with MiXCR and kept productive beta chains. Entries that share a CDR3 protein sequence are merged under the most common genes and DNA. In this sample the table shows about 220,000 distinct CDR3 sequences, about 7.5% of which occur a single time. Clones ranked in the top ten supply less than 2.5% of the sample. This sample was shared with a second study, whose subject was yellow fever vaccine responses in identical twins.

Material for sequencing was memory (CD45RO+) T cells sorted from blood. In the paper's terms, the cell subset or site label means: CD45RO+ enriched T cells. The origin of the receptors is a woman in her late teens or twenties in good health.

This clonotype was detected only a few times. The rearrangement joins TRBV11-2 to TRBJ2-1; 8 bases fit TRBD2. From germline, CDR1 is SGHAT and CDR2 FQNNGV. The junction had 9 bases not matched to a gene; V was cut back by 5 bases and J by 3 bases. CDR3 length equals 16 residues. DNA of the CDR3: TGTGCCAGCAGCCCACGAATGGCGGGAGGCTACAATGAGCAGTTCTTC. Protein: CASSPRMAGGYNEQFF.

The CDR3 DNA sequence: TGTGCCAGCAGCTGGCGGGGGGGGCGCGGAGCCTACGAGCAGTACTTC. Residues: CASSWRGGRGAYEQYF. The genes are TRBV7-2 and TRBJ2-7, with 9 bases aligning to TRBD2. Germline assignment: CDR1 SGHTA and CDR2 FQGNSA. After removal of 4 bases from V and 2 bases from J, the junction contained 9 bases not matched to a gene. The length of the CDR3 is 16 residues.

This clonotype was seen only a few times. The chain couples TRBV24-1 to TRBJ1-5, with D unresolved. Germline CDR1 KGHDR, CDR2 SFDVKD. Trimming took off 0 bases at V and 11 bases at J, with 10 bases between the two ends. This CDR3 contains 13 residues. CDR3 in amino acids: CATSDLPLRAQHF. CDR3 in DNA: TGTGCCACCAGTGATTTGCCTCTTCGGGCCCAGCATTTT.